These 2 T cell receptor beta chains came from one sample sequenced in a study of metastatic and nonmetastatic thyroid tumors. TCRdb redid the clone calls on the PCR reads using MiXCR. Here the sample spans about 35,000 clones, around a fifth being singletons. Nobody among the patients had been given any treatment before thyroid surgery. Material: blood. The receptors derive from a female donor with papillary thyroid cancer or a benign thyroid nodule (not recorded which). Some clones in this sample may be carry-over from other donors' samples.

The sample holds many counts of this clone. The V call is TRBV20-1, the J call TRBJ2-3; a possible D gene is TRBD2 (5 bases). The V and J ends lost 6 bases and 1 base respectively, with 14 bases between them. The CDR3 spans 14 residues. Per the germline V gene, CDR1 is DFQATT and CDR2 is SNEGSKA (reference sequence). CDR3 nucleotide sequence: TGCAGTGCCAGCGATTACGGGGGCACAGATACGCAGTATTTT. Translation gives CSASDYGGTDTQYF.

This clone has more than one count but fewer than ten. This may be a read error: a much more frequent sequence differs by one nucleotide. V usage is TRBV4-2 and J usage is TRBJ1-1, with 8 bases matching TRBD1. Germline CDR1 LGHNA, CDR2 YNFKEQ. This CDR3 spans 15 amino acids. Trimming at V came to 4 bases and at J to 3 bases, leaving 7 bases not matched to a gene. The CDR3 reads CASSRLSTGDTEAFF. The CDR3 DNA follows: TGTGCCAGCAGCCGCTTATCGACAGGGGACACTGAAGCTTTCTTT.